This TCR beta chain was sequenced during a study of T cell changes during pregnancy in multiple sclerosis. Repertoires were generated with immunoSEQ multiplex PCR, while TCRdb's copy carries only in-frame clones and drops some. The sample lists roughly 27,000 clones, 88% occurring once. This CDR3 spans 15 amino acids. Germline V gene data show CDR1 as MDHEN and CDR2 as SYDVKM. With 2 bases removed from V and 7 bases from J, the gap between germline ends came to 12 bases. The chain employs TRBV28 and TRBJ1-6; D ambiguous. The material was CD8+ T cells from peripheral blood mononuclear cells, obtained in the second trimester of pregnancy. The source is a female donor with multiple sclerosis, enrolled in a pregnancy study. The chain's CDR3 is CASSLLWAGNSPLHF. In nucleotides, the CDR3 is TGTGCCAGCAGTTTACTGTGGGCAGGAAATTCACCCCTCCACTTT.